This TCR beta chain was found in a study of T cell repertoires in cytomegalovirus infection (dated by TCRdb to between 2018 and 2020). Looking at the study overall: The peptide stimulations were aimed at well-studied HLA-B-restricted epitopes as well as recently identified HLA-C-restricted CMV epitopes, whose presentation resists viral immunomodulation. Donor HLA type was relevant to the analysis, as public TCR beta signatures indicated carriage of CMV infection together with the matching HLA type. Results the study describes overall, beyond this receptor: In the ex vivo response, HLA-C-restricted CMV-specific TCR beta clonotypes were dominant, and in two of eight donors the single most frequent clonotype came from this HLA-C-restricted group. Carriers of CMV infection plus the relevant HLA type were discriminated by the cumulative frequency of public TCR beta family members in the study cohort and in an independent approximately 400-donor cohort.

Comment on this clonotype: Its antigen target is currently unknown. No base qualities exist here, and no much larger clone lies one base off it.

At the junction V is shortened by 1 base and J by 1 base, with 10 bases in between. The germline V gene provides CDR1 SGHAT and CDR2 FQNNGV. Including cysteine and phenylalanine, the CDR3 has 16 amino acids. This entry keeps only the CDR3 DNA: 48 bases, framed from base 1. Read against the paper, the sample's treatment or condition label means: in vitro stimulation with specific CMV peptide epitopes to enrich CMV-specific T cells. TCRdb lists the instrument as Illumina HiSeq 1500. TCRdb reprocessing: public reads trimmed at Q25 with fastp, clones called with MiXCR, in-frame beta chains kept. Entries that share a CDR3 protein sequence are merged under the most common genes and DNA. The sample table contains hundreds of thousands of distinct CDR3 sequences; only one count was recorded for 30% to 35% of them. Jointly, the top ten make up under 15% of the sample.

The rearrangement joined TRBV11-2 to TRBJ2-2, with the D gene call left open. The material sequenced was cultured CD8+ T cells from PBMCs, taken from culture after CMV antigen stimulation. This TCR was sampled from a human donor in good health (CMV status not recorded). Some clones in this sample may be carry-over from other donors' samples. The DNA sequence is TGTGCCAGCAGCTTAGTAGCACAGCAGAACACCGGGGAGCTGTTTTTT. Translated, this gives CASSLVAQQNTGELFF.